The present T cell receptor (beta chain) was sequenced within a study of T cell changes during pregnancy in multiple sclerosis. The length of the CDR3 is 12 residues. CDR1 and CDR2 (germline): SGDLS, YYNGEE. The V gene lost 5 bases and the J gene lost 7 bases, with 12 bases spanning the gap. Sequencing was performed with immunoSEQ multiplex PCR; in TCRdb, only in-frame clones are kept and a portion is missing. The sample includes around 50,000 clones, around 92% seen only once; the top ten take roughly 0.19%. This chain links TRBV9 with TRBJ1-2, with D possibly TRBD1 on 5 matching bases. This sample comprised CD4+ T cells from peripheral blood mononuclear cells, obtained in the second trimester of pregnancy. This TCR was sampled from a female donor with multiple sclerosis, enrolled in a pregnancy study. CDR3: CASRVRVPGYTF. CDR3 nucleotides: TGTGCCAGCAGAGTCAGGGTCCCTGGCTACACCTTC.